These 4 T cell receptor beta chains were all obtained from the same sample, sequenced in a study of T cell changes during pregnancy in multiple sclerosis. Method: immunoSEQ multiplex PCR; TCRdb's copy keeps in-frame clones and lacks some. The sample shows 70,000 to 90,000 clones, roughly 91% of them seen only once. Sequenced material: peripheral blood, taken in the first trimester of pregnancy. The origin of the receptors is a female donor with multiple sclerosis, enrolled in a pregnancy study.

The table lists this clone with a count of one. The chain combines TRBV19 with TRBJ1-4; weak D call: TRBD1 (5 bases). The CDR3 length is 12 residues. Trimming took 6 bases from V and 7 from J, leaving 9 bases between them. From germline, CDR1 is LNHDA and CDR2 SQIVND (reference sequence). CDR3 in DNA: TGTGCCAGTAGGGGGCAGGGTGAAAAACTGTTTTTT. This translates into CASRGQGEKLFF.

The chain uses TRBV7-9 and TRBJ1-2, with D perhaps matching TRBD1 (5 bases). Germline V gives CDR1 SEHNR, CDR2 FQNEAQ (reference sequence). V lost 1 base to trimming and J lost 8 bases, with 5 bases between them. The CDR3 runs 11 residues. CDR3 coding DNA: TGTGCCAGCAGCTTAGAGGGGGGCTACACCTTC. It yields the protein CASSLEGGYTF.

The chain joins TRBV30 to TRBJ1-3; D may be TRBD1 (6 bases). Germline V gene sequence: CDR1 GTSNPN, CDR2 SVGIG (reference sequence). This CDR3 comprises 15 residues. Deletions cut 1 base from V and 0 bases from J, with 10 bases between. The CDR3 reads CAWSETGISGNTIYF. The CDR3 DNA reads TGTGCCTGGAGTGAGACAGGTATCTCTGGAAACACCATATATTTT.

The chain uses TRBV7-2 and TRBJ2-7, with D possibly matching TRBD2 (5 bases). The germline V and J ends were trimmed by 8 bases and 4 bases, with 15 bases remaining between them. The length of the CDR3 is 13 residues. Germline V gene data show CDR1 as SGHTA and CDR2 as FQGNSA. The DNA for the CDR3 is TGTGCCAGCGGCCCCTCTCCGGGGTACGAGCAGTACTTC. Amino acid sequence: CASGPSPGYEQYF.